This entry features one T cell receptor beta chain sequence. No antigen is known for it. Germline CDR1 is SGHRS and CDR2 is YFSETQ. This CDR3 is built from 22 residues. V lost 1 base and J lost 0; bases outside the gene matches: 18. CD4+ T cells from unexposed donors were obtained before the COVID-19 pandemic (2011-2018). The cells were cultured for approximately 10 days before CD4+ T cells were isolated. Testing used SARS-CoV-2 S/N and four cold-coronavirus spikes on unexposed-donor CD4+ T cells, cells permitting. The record originates from a study of CD4 T cells in relation to SARS-CoV-2 and coronaviruses. Study-wide context: ViraFEST: approximately ten-day antigen culture of PBMCs, then TCR beta CDR3 sequencing. Negative control cultures got HIV-1 Nef peptides or no peptide.

Libraries were prepared by immunoSEQ multiplex PCR; TCRdb keeps only in-frame clonotypes and omits some of them. The sample records more than 20,000 clones, about four fifths being singletons. Study-level results: Crossreactive clones expanded significantly less to SARS-CoV-2 than monoreactive clones.

The sample taken for sequencing was CD4+ T cells from PBMCs, cultured in vitro. The chain carries TRBV5-1 and TRBJ2-4, with 11 bases aligning to TRBD2. This clonotype was sampled from a human donor in good health. CDR3 protein: CASSLFPAGIAGGLVAKNIQYF. Written as DNA, the CDR3 is TGCGCCAGCAGCTTGTTTCCCGCCGGGATAGCGGGAGGGCTAGTAGCCAAAAACATTCAGTACTTC.